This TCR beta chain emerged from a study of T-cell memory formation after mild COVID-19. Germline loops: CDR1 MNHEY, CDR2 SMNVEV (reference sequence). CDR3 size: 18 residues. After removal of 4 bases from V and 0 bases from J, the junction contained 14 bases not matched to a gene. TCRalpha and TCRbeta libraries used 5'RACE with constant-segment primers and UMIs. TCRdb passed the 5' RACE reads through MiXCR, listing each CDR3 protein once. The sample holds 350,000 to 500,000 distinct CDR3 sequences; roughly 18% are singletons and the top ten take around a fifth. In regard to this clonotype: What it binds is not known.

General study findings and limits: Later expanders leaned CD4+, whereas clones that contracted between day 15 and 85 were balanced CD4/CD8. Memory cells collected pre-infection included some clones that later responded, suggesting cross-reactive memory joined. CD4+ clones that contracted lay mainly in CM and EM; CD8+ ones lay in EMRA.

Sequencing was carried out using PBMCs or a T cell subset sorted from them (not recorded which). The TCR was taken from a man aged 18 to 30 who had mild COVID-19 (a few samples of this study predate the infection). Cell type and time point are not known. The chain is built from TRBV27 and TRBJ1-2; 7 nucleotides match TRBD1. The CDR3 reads CASSSASPGQKSNYGYTF. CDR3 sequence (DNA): TGTGCCAGCAGTTCCGCCTCACCGGGACAGAAGTCTAACTATGGCTACACCTTC.